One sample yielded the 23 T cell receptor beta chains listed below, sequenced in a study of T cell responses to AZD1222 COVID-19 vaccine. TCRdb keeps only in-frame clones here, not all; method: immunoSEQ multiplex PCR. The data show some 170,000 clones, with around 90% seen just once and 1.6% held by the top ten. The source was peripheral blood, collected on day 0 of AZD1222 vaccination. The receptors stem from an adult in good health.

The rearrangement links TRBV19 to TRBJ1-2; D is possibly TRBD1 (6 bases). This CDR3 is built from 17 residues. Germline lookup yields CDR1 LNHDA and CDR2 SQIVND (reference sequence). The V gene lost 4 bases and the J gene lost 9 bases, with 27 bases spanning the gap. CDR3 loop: CASSTQGTQAKFRSYTF. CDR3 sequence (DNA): TGTGCCAGTAGTACCCAGGGGACACAAGCCAAGTTTAGGAGCTACACCTTC.

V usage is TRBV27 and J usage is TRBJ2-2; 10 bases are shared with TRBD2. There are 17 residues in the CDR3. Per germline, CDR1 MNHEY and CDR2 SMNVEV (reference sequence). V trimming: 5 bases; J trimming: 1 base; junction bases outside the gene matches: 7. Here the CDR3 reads CASSVERGGGNTGELFF. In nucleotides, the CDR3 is TGTGCCAGCAGTGTTGAGCGGGGGGGCGGGAACACCGGGGAGCTGTTTTTT.

CDR3 DNA sequence: TGTGCCAGCAGTCCCGTCCGGGACAGGGGTGGTGGCTACACCTTC. Its translation: CASSPVRDRGGGYTF. The chain is built from TRBV6-5 and TRBJ1-2; 10 nucleotides match TRBD1. Trimming took 5 bases from V and 7 from J; bases not matched to a gene: 10. There are 15 residues in the CDR3. Germline assignment: CDR1 MNHEY and CDR2 SVGAGI.

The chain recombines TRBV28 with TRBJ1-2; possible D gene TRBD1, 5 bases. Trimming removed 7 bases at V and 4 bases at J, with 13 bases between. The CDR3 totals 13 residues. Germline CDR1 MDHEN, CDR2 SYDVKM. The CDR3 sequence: CASTWGGGYGYTF. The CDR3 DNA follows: TGTGCCAGCACTTGGGGGGGAGGCTATGGCTACACCTTC.

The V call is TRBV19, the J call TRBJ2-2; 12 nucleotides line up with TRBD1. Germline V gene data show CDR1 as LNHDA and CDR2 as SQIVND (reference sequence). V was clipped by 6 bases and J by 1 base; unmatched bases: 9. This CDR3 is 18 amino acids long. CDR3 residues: CASSPQGQGAMNTGELFF. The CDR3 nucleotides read TGTGCCAGTAGCCCCCAGGGACAGGGGGCGATGAACACCGGGGAGCTGTTTTTT. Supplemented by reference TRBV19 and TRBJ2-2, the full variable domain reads DGGITQSPKYLFRKEGQNVTLSCEQNLNHDAMYWYRQDPGQGLRLIYYSQIVNDFQKGDIAEGYSVSREKKESFPLTVTSAQKNPTAFYLCASSPQGQGAMNTGELFFGEGSRLTVL.

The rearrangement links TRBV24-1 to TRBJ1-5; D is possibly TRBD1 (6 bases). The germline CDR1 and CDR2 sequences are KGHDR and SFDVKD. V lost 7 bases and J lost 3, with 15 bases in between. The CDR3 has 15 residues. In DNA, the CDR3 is TGTGCCACCAGCCGTGAGGGGGGAGACAATCAGCCCCAGCATTTT. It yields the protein CATSREGGDNQPQHF.

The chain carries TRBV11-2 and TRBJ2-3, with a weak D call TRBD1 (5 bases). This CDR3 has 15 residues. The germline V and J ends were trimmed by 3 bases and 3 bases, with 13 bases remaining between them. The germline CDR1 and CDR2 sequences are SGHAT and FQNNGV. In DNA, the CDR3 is TGTGCCAGCAGCTTTTTTCCAGGGTTAACAGATACGCAGTATTTT. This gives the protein CASSFFPGLTDTQYF. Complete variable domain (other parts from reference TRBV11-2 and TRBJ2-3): EAGVAQSPRYKIIEKRQSVAFWCNPISGHATLYWYQQILGQGPKLLIQFQNNGVVDDSQLPKDRFSAERLKGVDSTLKIQPAKLEDSAVYLCASSFFPGLTDTQYFGPGTRLTVL.

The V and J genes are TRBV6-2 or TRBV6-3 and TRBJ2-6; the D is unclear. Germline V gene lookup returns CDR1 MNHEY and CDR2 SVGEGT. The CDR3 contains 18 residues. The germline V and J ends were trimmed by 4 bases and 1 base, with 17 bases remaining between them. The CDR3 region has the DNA TGTGCCAGCAGTTTTTCCTCTCGGGTTGTATCTGGGGCCAACGTCCTGACTTTC. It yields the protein CASSFSSRVVSGANVLTF.

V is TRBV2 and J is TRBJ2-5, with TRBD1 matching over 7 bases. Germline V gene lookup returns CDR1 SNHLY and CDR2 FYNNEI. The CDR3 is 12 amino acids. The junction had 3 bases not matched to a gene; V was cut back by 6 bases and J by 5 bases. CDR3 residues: CASRRDSETQYF. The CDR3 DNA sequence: TGTGCCAGCAGGAGGGACAGCGAGACCCAGTACTTC.

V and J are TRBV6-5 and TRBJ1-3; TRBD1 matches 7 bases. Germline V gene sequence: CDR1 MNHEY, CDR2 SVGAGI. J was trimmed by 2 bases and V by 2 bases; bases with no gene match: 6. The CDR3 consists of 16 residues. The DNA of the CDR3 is TGTGCCAGCAGTTACCAGACCGGGACAGCTGGAAACACCATATATTTT. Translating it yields CASSYQTGTAGNTIYF.

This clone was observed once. CDR3: CASRTSGQPNTEAFF. The CDR3 DNA follows: TGTGCCAGTAGGACCTCCGGACAACCGAACACTGAAGCTTTCTTT. The chain employs TRBV19 and TRBJ1-1; tentatively, D is TRBD1 (5 bases). This CDR3 region has 15 residues. Germline loops: CDR1 LNHDA, CDR2 SQIVND (reference sequence). Trimming shortened V by 6 bases and J by 1 base, and 15 bases separated the two germline ends.

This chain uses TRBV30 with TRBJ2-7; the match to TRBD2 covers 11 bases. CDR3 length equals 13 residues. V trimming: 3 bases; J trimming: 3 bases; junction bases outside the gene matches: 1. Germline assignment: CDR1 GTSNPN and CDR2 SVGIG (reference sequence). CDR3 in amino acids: CAWRGLAVYEQYF. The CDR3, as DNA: TGTGCCTGGAGGGGACTAGCGGTCTACGAGCAGTACTTC.

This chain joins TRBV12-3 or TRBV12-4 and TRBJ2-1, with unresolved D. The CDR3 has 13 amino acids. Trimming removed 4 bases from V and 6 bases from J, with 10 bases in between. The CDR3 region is CASSSVLRNEQFF. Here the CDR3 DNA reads TGTGCCAGCAGTTCGGTACTTCGCAATGAGCAGTTCTTC.

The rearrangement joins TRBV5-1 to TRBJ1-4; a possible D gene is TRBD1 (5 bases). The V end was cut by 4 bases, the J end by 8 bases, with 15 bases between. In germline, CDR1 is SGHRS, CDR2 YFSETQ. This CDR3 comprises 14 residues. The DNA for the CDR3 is TGCGCCAGCAGCCTAGGGACCGCATGGGAAAAACTGTTTTTT. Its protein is CASSLGTAWEKLFF. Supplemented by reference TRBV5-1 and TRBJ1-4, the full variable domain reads KAGVTQTPRYLIKTRGQQVTLSCSPISGHRSVSWYQQTPGQGLQFLFEYFSETQRNKGNFPGRFSGRQFSNSRSEMNVSTLELGDSALYLCASSLGTAWEKLFFGSGTQLSVL.

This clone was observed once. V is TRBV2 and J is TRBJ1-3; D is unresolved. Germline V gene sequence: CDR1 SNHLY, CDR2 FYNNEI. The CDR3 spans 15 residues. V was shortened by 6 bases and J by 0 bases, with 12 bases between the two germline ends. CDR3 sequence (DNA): TGTGCCAGCAGGGGTGACGGCAGCTCTGGAAACACCATATATTTT. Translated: CASRGDGSSGNTIYF.

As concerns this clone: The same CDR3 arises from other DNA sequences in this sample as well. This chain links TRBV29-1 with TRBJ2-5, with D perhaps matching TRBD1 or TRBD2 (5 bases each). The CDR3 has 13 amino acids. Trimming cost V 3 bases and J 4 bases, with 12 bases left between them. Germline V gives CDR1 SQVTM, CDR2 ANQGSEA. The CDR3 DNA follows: TGCAGCGTTGAGGGGCTAGCTGTAGAGACCCAGTACTTC. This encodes CSVEGLAVETQYF. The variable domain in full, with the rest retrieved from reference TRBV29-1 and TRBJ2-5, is SAVISQKPSRDICQRGTSLTIQCQVDSQVTMMFWYRQQPGQSLTLIATANQGSEATYESGFVIDKFPISRPNLTFSTLTVSNMSPEDSSIYLCSVEGLAVETQYFGPGTRLLVL.

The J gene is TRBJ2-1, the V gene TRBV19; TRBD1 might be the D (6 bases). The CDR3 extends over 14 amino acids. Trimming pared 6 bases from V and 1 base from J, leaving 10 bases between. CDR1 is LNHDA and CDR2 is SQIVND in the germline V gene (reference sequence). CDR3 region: CASRVDRSYNEQFF. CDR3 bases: TGTGCCAGTAGGGTCGACAGGTCCTACAATGAGCAGTTCTTC.

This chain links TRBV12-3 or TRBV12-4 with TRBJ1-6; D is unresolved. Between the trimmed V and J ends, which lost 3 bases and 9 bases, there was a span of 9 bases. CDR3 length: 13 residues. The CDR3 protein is CASSFNPSSPLHF. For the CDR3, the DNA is TGTGCCAGCAGTTTCAATCCGAGTTCACCCCTCCACTTT.

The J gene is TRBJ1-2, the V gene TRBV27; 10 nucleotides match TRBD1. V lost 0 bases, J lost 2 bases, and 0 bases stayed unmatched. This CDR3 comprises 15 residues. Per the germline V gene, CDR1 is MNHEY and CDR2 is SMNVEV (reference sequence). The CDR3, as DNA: TGTGCCAGCAGTTTATCGGGACAGGGGAACTATGGCTACACCTTC. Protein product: CASSLSGQGNYGYTF.

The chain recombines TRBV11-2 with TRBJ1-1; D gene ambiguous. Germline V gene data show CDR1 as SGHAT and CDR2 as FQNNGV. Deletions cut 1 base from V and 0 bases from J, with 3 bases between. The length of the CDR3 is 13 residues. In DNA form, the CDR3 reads TGTGCCAGCAGCTTAGGACTGAACACTGAAGCTTTCTTT. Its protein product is CASSLGLNTEAFF.

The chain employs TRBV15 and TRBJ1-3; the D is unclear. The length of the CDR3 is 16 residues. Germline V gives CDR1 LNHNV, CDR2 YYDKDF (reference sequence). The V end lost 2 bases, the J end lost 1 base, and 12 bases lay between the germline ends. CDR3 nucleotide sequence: TGTGCCACCAGCAGACTCAAGGGCGCGTCTGGAAACACCATATATTTT. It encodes CATSRLKGASGNTIYF.

CDR3 amino acids: CSAAQLTEAFF. The DNA of the CDR3 is TGCAGTGCTGCCCAGTTGACTGAAGCTTTCTTT. The rearrangement uses TRBV20-1 and TRBJ1-1; no firm D call. Germline CDR1 is DFQATT and CDR2 is SNEGSKA (reference sequence). V was shortened by 5 bases and J by 5 bases, with 9 bases between the two germline ends. There are 11 residues in the CDR3.

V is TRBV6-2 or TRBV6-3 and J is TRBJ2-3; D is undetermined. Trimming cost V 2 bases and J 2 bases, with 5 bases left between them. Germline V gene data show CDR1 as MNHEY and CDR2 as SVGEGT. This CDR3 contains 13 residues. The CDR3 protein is CASSYGHTDTQYF. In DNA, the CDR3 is TGTGCCAGCAGTTACGGCCACACAGATACGCAGTATTTT.